This TCR beta chain was found in a study of cytomegalovirus exposure and HLA in healthy donors. The PCR ran on 60 Vbeta and 13 Jbeta primers. The data were produced by immunoSEQ multiplex PCR, yet TCRdb's version contains in-frame clones alone and is incomplete. The sample table includes around 150,000 clones. The donors were healthy bone marrow donors. There are 15 residues in the CDR3. From germline, CDR1 is SGHDT and CDR2 YYEEEE. Trimming removed 3 bases from V and 1 base from J, with 8 bases in between. The TCR comes from a man aged 25 to 40 in good health and CMV-seronegative. J is TRBJ2-6 and V is TRBV5-6; a possible D gene is TRBD1 (5 bases). The specimen was PBMCs. The CDR3 region is CASSSPGSGANVLTF. As DNA, the CDR3 is TGTGCCAGCAGCTCCCCAGGGTCTGGGGCCAACGTCCTGACTTTC.